The sequence of this T cell receptor beta chain was determined in a study of shared clonotypes between healthy human individuals. J was trimmed by 3 bases and V by 7 bases; bases with no gene match: 7. Germline V lookup: CDR1 SQVTM, CDR2 ANQGSEA. The CDR3 is made up of 13 amino acids. Naive CD8 cells lacked CD45RO, underwent positive selection for CCR7 and left out terminally differentiated effector memory CD45RA+ cells. TCRdb keeps only in-frame clones here, not all; method: immunoSEQ multiplex PCR. The table has more than 2 million clones, around 93% seen once; the top ten hold about 1.7%. What was sequenced was naive CD8+ T cells from PBMCs. The chain has TRBV29-1 and TRBJ2-7; 9 bases agree with TRBD1. The TCR was taken from a man between 18 and 35 years old in good health. Some clones in this sample may be carry-over from other donors' samples. The CDR3 coding sequence is TGCAGCGCCTTGACAGGGGGTGTCTACGAGCAGTACTTC. This gives the protein CSALTGGVYEQYF.